This T cell receptor beta chain was documented in a study of T-cell memory formation after mild COVID-19. General study findings and limits: Contracting CD4+ clones were located mainly in CM and EM, and CD8+ clones in EMRA.

Using its own MiXCR run on the 5' RACE reads, TCRdb lists one record per CDR3 protein. The sample records about 430,000 distinct CDR3 sequences, roughly a quarter being singletons. Note on this clonotype: Its cognate antigen is unknown.

Trimming removed 5 bases at V and 4 bases at J, with 11 bases between. There are 13 residues in the CDR3. Sequencing used PBMCs or a T cell subset sorted from them (not recorded which). The chain combines TRBV12-3 or TRBV12-4 with TRBJ1-2; a possible D gene is TRBD1 (6 bases). This TCR was sampled from an adult woman who had mild COVID-19 (a few samples of this study predate the infection). Cell type and time point are not known. The CDR3 region has the DNA TGTGCCAGCAGTCCCACGGACAGCTATGGCTACACCTTC. Amino acid sequence: CASSPTDSYGYTF.